The clone carrying this T cell receptor (beta chain) was seen ten or more times. The antigen is undetermined. The source of the sample is a study of Graves' ophthalmopathy and Graves' hyperthyroidism. Study-wide points: Clonotypes were expanded in thyroid at above 0.001 frequency, and most also appeared in blood. The 13-signature model separated ophthalmopathy from stable hyperthyroidism at 85% to 90% sensitivity and about 80% specificity.

There are 15 residues in the CDR3. CDR1 and CDR2 (germline): SEHNR, FQNEAQ (reference sequence). Trimming removed 2 bases at V and 3 bases at J, with 14 bases between. The PBMCs were taken from under 12 ml of fresh peripheral blood. TCR beta CDR3 amplification used RNA transcripts. First-round RT-PCR relied on HTBI primers, and a second-round multiplex PCR came next. TCRdb re-analysed the multiplex PCR reads in MiXCR, keeping a single row per CDR3 protein. The data show 620,000 or so distinct CDR3 sequences, over 20% seen once. This chain links TRBV7-9 with TRBJ2-7; D unclear. The TCR sequence derives from a woman between 18 and 29 years old with stable Graves' hyperthyroidism. Some clones in this sample may be carry-over from other donors' samples. The material sequenced was peripheral blood. The CDR3 DNA is TGTGCCAGCAGCTTAATTGCGATGTTGGACTACGAGCAGTACTTC. Its protein product is CASSLIAMLDYEQYF.